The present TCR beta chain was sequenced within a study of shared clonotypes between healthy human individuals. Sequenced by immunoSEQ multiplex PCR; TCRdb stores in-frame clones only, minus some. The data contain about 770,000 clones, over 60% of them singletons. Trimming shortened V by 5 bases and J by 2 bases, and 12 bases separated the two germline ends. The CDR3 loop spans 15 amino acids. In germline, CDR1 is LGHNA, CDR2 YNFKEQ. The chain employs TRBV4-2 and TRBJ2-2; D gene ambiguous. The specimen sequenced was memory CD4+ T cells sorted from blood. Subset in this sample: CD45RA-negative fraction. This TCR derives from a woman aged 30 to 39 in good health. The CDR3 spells CASSILSANTGELFF. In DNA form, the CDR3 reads TGTGCCAGCAGCATCCTTTCCGCCAACACCGGGGAGCTGTTTTTT.